This entry describes one T cell receptor (beta chain). What it binds is unknown. J gave up 0 bases and V 6 bases, and 6 bases lay outside the gene matches. CDR1 MDHEN and CDR2 SYDVKM come from the germline V gene. The CDR3 loop spans 15 amino acids. The data were obtained in a study of graft-versus-host responses after intestinal transplantation. For the study at large: Multivisceral, liver-intestinal, or isolated intestinal grafts went to recipients. Overall study results and limits: GvH clones were found in recipient marrow; some appeared first in ileum or blood.

Generated by immunoSEQ multiplex PCR, the TCRdb table keeps only in-frame clones and is missing some. The sample holds about 130,000 clones; around nine tenths are singletons and the top ten take about 0.18%. This rearrangement joins TRBV28 to TRBJ2-7; TRBD2 matches 9 bases. The sample consisted of unstimulated CD4+ T cells sorted from spleen or lymph node cells, taken before intestinal transplant. The clonotype was recovered from a human donor who received an intestinal transplant. The CDR3 DNA sequence: TGTGCCAGCAGCCAGCTAGCGGGACTCTCCTACGAGCAGTACTTC. Translating gives CASSQLAGLSYEQYF.